The present T cell receptor (beta chain) was sequenced within a study of graft-versus-host responses after intestinal transplantation. Turning to the study itself: Recipients uniformly received anti-thymocyte globulin induction, followed by tacrolimus and steroids for 2 to 4 years.

Assay: immunoSEQ multiplex PCR; the TCRdb copy retains only in-frame clones and omits some. This repertoire shows about 99,000 clones, roughly 92% found once; its top ten account for approximately 0.069%. On this clone itself: Its matching antigen is unknown.

The V and J ends lost 4 bases and 11 bases respectively, with 13 bases between them. Germline-derived CDR1 and CDR2 are SGHKS and YYEKEE (reference sequence). This CDR3 has 12 residues. Broader study findings: Declining HvG levels early post-transplant were linked to peak circulating GvH clone levels. Allografts of one patient group, those with graft-donor T cell macrochimerism, had high graft-versus-host to host-versus-graft clonal ratios.

The rearrangement joins TRBV5-5 to TRBJ2-1, with D possibly matching TRBD1 (5 bases). This sequence was found in a human donor who was the organ donor for an intestinal transplant. The sample here was unstimulated CD8+ T cells sorted from spleen or lymph node cells, taken before transplant. The CDR3 nucleotides read TGTGCCAGCAGCCCCACCAGGGCTAAGCAGTTCTTC. This codes for CASSPTRAKQFF. Based on the CDR3 plus reference TRBV5-5 and TRBJ2-1, the full variable domain is DAGVTQSPTHLIKTRGQQVTLRCSPISGHKSVSWYQQVLGQGPQFIFQYYEKEERGRGNFPDRFSARQFPNYSSELNVNALLLGDSALYLCASSPTRAKQFFGPGTRLTVL.